This T cell receptor (beta chain) appears in the sequencing data of a study of blood T cell repertoires in COVID-19. There are 15 residues in the CDR3. Germline V gene lookup returns CDR1 LNHNV and CDR2 YYDKDF (reference sequence). The ends were cut back, 3 bases at V and 1 base at J, with 13 bases in the middle. Profiling relied on immunoSEQ multiplex PCR, and the TCRdb table lists in-frame clones only, not all of them. Of about 210,000 clones in the sample, 75% to 85% were seen once. Sequenced input: peripheral blood. This receptor was obtained from a man between 50 and 59 years old with active or convalescent COVID-19. The gene calls are TRBV15 and TRBJ2-7, with D possibly matching TRBD2 (5 bases). CDR3 loop: CATSRSLDYSYEQYF. The CDR3 region has the DNA TGTGCCACCAGCAGGTCCCTAGACTATTCCTACGAGCAGTACTTC.